The 17 T cell receptor beta chains listed next were all sequenced from one sample in a study of human T cells and chemical hapten exposure. TCRdb redid the calling of the RACE reads with MiXCR, one entry per CDR3 protein. This table has approximately 88,000 distinct CDR3 sequences, around 13% appearing once. The sample's time point: patch test 3, about 24 weeks after DPC sensitization. Treatment reported: therapeutic diphenylcyclopropenone sensitization with weekly scalp DPC. The sequencing here drew on whole blood, taken in connection with sensitization to the hapten diphenylcyclopropenone (DPC). Every receptor here comes from a woman in her fifties or sixties with alopecia areata. Some clones in this sample may be carry-over from other donors' samples.

This clonotype showed up just once. The chain couples TRBV29-1 to TRBJ1-2; D not resolved. The germline CDR1 and CDR2 sequences are SQVTM and ANQGSEA. The CDR3 extends over 11 amino acids. Trimming removed 7 bases from V and 0 bases from J, with 6 bases in between. The CDR3 protein is CSASTNYGYTF. In DNA form, the CDR3 reads TGCAGCGCGTCTACTAACTATGGCTACACCTTC.

At least ten counts were recorded for this clonotype. The chain recombines TRBV12-3 or TRBV12-4 with TRBJ1-3; 8 nucleotides line up with TRBD1. The CDR3 length is 14 residues. J was trimmed by 4 bases and V by 5 bases; bases with no gene match: 4. The CDR3 loop is CASSPTGVGNTIYF. The CDR3 DNA is TGTGCCAGCAGTCCGACAGGGGTCGGAAACACCATATATTTT.

This clonotype was detected ten times or more. The chain uses TRBV29-1 and TRBJ1-2; D call uncertain. The germline CDR1 and CDR2 sequences are SQVTM and ANQGSEA. The germline V and J ends were trimmed by 6 bases and 4 bases, with 9 bases remaining between them. The CDR3 extends over 11 amino acids. CDR3 sequence: CSVLDIYGYTF. Here the CDR3 DNA reads TGCAGCGTCCTAGATATCTATGGCTACACCTTC.

The genes are TRBV30 and TRBJ2-1, with 12 bases identical to TRBD2. This CDR3 contains 14 residues. CDR1 is GTSNPN, CDR2 SVGIG, per germline (reference sequence). J was trimmed by 6 bases and V by 5 bases; bases with no gene match: 5. The CDR3 loop is CAWQLAGGFNEQFF. The CDR3 DNA follows: TGTGCCTGGCAACTAGCGGGAGGTTTCAATGAGCAGTTCTTC.

This clonotype was seen at least ten times. This rearrangement joins TRBV29-1 to TRBJ1-2; a possible D gene is TRBD1 (5 bases). Trimming removed 5 bases at V and 7 bases at J, with 14 bases between. The germline V gene encodes CDR1 SQVTM and CDR2 ANQGSEA. The CDR3 has 12 residues. The CDR3 DNA sequence: TGCAGCGTTACAGGTCCGGGGAGTGGCTACACCTTC. It yields the protein CSVTGPGSGYTF.

The chain recombines TRBV19 with TRBJ2-3, with D hard to call. This CDR3 region has 13 residues. Germline V gives CDR1 LNHDA, CDR2 SQIVND (reference sequence). Trimming pared 4 bases from V and 4 bases from J, leaving 9 bases between. The CDR3 bases are TGTGCCAGTAGTAGGGATGTGGCAGATACGCAGTATTTT. Translation: CASSRDVADTQYF.

The chain recombines TRBV7-9 with TRBJ1-2; the match to TRBD1 covers 7 bases. Germline CDR1 and CDR2: SEHNR and FQNEAQ (reference sequence). The ends lost 6 bases at V and 4 bases at J; junction bases unmatched: 11. This CDR3 is built from 15 residues. This chain's CDR3 is CASSSGDRNSYGYTF. Here the CDR3 DNA reads TGTGCCAGCAGTAGCGGGGACAGAAATTCCTATGGCTACACCTTC.

This clonotype was counted a few times. The chain employs TRBV7-9 and TRBJ2-5; TRBD1 matches at 7 bases. The germline gives CDR1 SEHNR, CDR2 FQNEAQ (reference sequence). V trimming: 0 bases; J trimming: 1 base; junction bases outside the gene matches: 2. The CDR3 runs 15 residues. In DNA, the CDR3 is TGTGCCAGCAGCTTAGCGGGACAGCCCCAAGAGACCCAGTACTTC. Protein sequence: CASSLAGQPQETQYF. The variable domain in full, with the rest retrieved from reference TRBV7-9 and TRBJ2-5, is DTGVSQNPRHKITKRGQNVTFRCDPISEHNRLYWYRQTLGQGPEFLTYFQNEAQLEKSRLLSDRFSAERPKGSFSTLEIQRTEQGDSAMYLCASSLAGQPQETQYFGPGTRLLVL.

This clonotype has a count of ten or more. The rearrangement uses TRBV6-1 and TRBJ1-2; D may be TRBD1 (5 bases). Deletions cut 3 bases from V and 5 bases from J, with 22 bases between. The CDR3 contains 17 residues. The germline gives CDR1 MNHNS, CDR2 SASEGT. CDR3 in DNA: TGTGCCAGCAGTGACCGGGGCTCAACAAGTGCCATGTATGGCTACACCTTC. Its translation: CASSDRGSTSAMYGYTF.

This clonotype was found many times. The chain joins TRBV7-2 to TRBJ2-3; D possibly corresponds to TRBD2 (5 bases). V was cut by 6 bases and J by 0 bases, with 7 bases left in between. CDR1 is SGHTA and CDR2 is FQGNSA in the germline V gene. The CDR3 contains 13 residues. CDR3 region: CASRRTSTDTQYF. The DNA for the CDR3 is TGTGCCAGCAGACGGACTAGCACAGATACGCAGTATTTT.

The sample holds many counts of this clonotype. The chain carries TRBV19 and TRBJ1-3; D unresolved. Trimming took 6 bases from V and 0 from J, leaving 9 bases between them. This CDR3 has 14 amino acids. Germline CDR1 and CDR2: LNHDA and SQIVND (reference sequence). This CDR3 is CASSGPNSGNTIYF. For the CDR3, the DNA is TGTGCCAGTAGCGGACCGAACTCTGGAAACACCATATATTTT.

There are a few counts of this clonotype. The genes are TRBV5-5 and TRBJ1-1, with 10 positions matching TRBD1. V gave up 4 bases and J gave up 2 bases; unmatched junction bases: 5. The CDR3 totals 15 residues. The germline V gene encodes CDR1 SGHKS and CDR2 YYEKEE (reference sequence). The CDR3 DNA reads TGTGCCAGCAGCCGAGGGACAGGGGCCAACACTGAAGCTTTCTTT. Its translation is CASSRGTGANTEAFF.

V and J are TRBV29-1 and TRBJ1-5; D gene unclear. The germline V gene encodes CDR1 SQVTM and CDR2 ANQGSEA. This CDR3 has 14 residues. Trimming took 5 bases from V and 0 from J, leaving 11 bases between them. The CDR3 is CSVRTANSNQPQHF. The CDR3 DNA reads as TGCAGCGTTCGCACAGCAAATAGCAATCAGCCCCAGCATTTT.

In this sample, this clonotype turned up a few times. The chain employs TRBV11-2 and TRBJ1-1, with 7 bases that match TRBD1. This CDR3 is built from 13 residues. Germline CDR1 is SGHAT and CDR2 is FQNNGV. After removal of 5 bases from V and 7 bases from J, the junction contained 7 bases not matched to a gene. The CDR3 DNA reads TGTGCCAGCAGCCAACAACAGGGGAATGAAGCTTTCTTT. It translates to CASSQQQGNEAFF.

This clonotype has a count of ten or more. The chain carries TRBV19 and TRBJ2-2; 11 bases align to TRBD2. The ends lost 5 bases at V and 7 bases at J; junction bases unmatched: 6. Germline V gene data show CDR1 as LNHDA and CDR2 as SQIVND (reference sequence). This CDR3 comprises 15 residues. The CDR3 DNA follows: TGTGCCAGTAGTGGCTTGGGACTAGCGGACGGGGAGCTGTTTTTT. It encodes CASSGLGLADGELFF.

This clonotype has at least ten counts. The rearrangement links TRBV9 to TRBJ2-7; maybe TRBD2 (7 bases). CDR1 and CDR2 from the germline V gene are SGDLS and YYNGEE. The CDR3 spans 16 residues. V was pared by 4 bases and J by 6 bases, with 23 bases between. The CDR3 nucleotides read TGTGCCAGCAGCCCCACGGGGGCAGGACTAGGTTCCGAGCAGTACTTC. Its protein is CASSPTGAGLGSEQYF.

This clonotype was seen ten or more times. The chain recombines TRBV29-1 with TRBJ2-1; no firm D call. Germline values: CDR1 SQVTM, CDR2 ANQGSEA. The germline V and J ends were trimmed by 1 base and 5 bases, with 6 bases remaining between them. The length of the CDR3 is 12 residues. The CDR3 loop is CSVEVFDNEQFF. CDR3 in DNA: TGCAGCGTTGAAGTGTTTGACAATGAGCAGTTCTTC.